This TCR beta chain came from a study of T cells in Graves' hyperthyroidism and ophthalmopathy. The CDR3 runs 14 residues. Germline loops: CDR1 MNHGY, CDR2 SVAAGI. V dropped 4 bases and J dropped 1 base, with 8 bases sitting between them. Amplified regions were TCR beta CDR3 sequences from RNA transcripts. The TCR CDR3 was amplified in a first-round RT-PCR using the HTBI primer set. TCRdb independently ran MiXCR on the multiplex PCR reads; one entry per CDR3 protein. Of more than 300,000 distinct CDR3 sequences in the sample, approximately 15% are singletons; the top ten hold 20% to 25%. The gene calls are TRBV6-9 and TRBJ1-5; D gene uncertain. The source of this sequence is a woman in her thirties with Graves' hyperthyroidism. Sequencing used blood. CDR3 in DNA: TGTGCCAGCAGTTGGACGGTGAGCAATCAGCCCCAGCATTTT. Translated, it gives CASSWTVSNQPQHF.